This T cell receptor beta chain was identified in a study of T cell changes during pregnancy in multiple sclerosis. Libraries were prepared by immunoSEQ multiplex PCR; TCRdb keeps only in-frame clonotypes and omits some of them. Of approximately 51,000 clones in the sample, 93% were seen once. V lost 5 bases, J lost 5 bases, and 21 bases lay in between. Germline-derived CDR1 and CDR2 are SGHTA and FQGNSA. This CDR3 region has 16 residues. The source was peripheral blood, collected in the second trimester of pregnancy. The sequence was collected from a female donor with multiple sclerosis, enrolled in a pregnancy study. The chain combines TRBV7-2 with TRBJ2-5; D uncertain. The CDR3 is CASSPASLTTQETQYF. The CDR3 nucleotides are TGTGCCAGCAGCCCAGCGAGCCTTACAACCCAGGAGACCCAGTACTTC.